This TCR beta chain emerged from a study of CD8 T cells in Susac syndrome. The RNA input was about 0.5 to 1 ug, and it was reverse transcribed with random hexamers. TCRdb passed the immunoSEQ multiplex PCR reads through MiXCR, listing each CDR3 protein once. The data show almost 450,000 distinct CDR3 sequences, around 83% seen once. The CDR3 sequence is 15 residues long. The V segment lost 3 bases and the J segment 3 bases; nucleotides outside the gene matches: 8. Germline V CDR1 and CDR2: LNHDA, SQIVND (reference sequence). The chain uses TRBV19 and TRBJ2-7; 7 bases are a match to TRBD1. Source material: CD8+ T cells from PBMCs. The clonotype comes from a human donor with multiple sclerosis. The CDR3 region has the DNA TGTGCCAGTAGTATCCGGGACAGACCAAGCTACGAGCAGTACTTC. Translated: CASSIRDRPSYEQYF. The complete variable domain, with remaining parts taken from reference TRBV19 and TRBJ2-7, reads DGGITQSPKYLFRKEGQNVTLSCEQNLNHDAMYWYRQDPGQGLRLIYYSQIVNDFQKGDIAEGYSVSREKKESFPLTVTSAQKNPTAFYLCASSIRDRPSYEQYFGPGTRLTVT.